This TCR beta chain was identified during a study of cytomegalovirus exposure and HLA in healthy donors. Study-wide results and caveats: It is likely that the observed cluster of highly shared sequence variants was a sequencing artifact. Some TCR beta chains (about 180 of them) were listed as cytomegalovirus-associated.

About this clone: Its target is not known.

The CDR3 extends over 16 amino acids. The germline V gene has CDR1 MGHDK and CDR2 SYGVNS. V lost 5 bases and J lost 5; bases outside the gene matches: 9. Researchers ran the PCR with 60 Vbeta and 13 Jbeta primers. Assay: immunoSEQ multiplex PCR; the TCRdb copy retains only in-frame clones and omits some. Among tens of thousands of clones listed, roughly 70% were seen once. J is TRBJ1-1 and V is TRBV25-1; the match to TRBD1 covers 12 bases. Sequenced sample: PBMCs. This clonotype was sampled from a woman aged 40 to 50 in good health and CMV-seropositive. The CDR3 DNA reads TGTGCCAGCAGTAACCGGGACAGGGGGCGAGGTACTGAAGCTTTCTTT. The encoded protein is CASSNRDRGRGTEAFF.